A single sample is the source of the 2 T cell receptor beta chains below, sequenced in a study of T cell responses to AZD1222 COVID-19 vaccine. Sequenced by immunoSEQ multiplex PCR; TCRdb stores in-frame clones only, minus some. Among tens of thousands of clones listed, roughly 90% were seen once. This specimen consisted of peripheral blood, obtained on day 0 of AZD1222 vaccination. The source is an adult in good health.

The chain carries TRBV5-4 and TRBJ2-3; TRBD1 matches at 10 bases. The V gene's germline CDR1 is SGHNT and CDR2 YYREEE (reference sequence). The CDR3 is 16 residues long. Germline trimming cut 3 bases from V and 2 bases from J; bases unmatched to any gene: 6. CDR3 protein: CASSSPGQGITDTQYF. Written as DNA, the CDR3 is TGTGCCAGCAGCTCCCCGGGACAGGGGATCACAGATACGCAGTATTTT.

The CDR3 is CASGLEANYGYTF. CDR3 nucleotide sequence: TGTGCCAGCGGGCTCGAAGCTAACTATGGCTACACCTTC. This sequence joins TRBV2 and TRBJ1-2; no clear D gene. CDR3 length equals 13 residues. The germline V gene has CDR1 SNHLY and CDR2 FYNNEI. V lost 8 bases and J lost 0, with 10 bases in between.